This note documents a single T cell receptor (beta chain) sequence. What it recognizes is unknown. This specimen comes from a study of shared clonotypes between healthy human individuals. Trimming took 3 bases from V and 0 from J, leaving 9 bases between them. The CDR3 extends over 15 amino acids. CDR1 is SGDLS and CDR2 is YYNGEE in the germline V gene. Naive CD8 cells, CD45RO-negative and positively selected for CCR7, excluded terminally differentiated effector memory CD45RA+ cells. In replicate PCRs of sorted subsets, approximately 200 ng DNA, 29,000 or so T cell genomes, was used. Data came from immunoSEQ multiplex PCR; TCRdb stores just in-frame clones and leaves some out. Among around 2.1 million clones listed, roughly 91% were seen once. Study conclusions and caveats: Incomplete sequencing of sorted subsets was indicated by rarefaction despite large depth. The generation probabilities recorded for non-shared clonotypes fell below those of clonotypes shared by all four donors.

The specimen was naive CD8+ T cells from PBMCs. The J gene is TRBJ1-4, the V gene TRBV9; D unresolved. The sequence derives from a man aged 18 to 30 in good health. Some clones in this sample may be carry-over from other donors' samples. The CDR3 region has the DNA TGTGCCAGCAGCGAGGGCTTTGCAACTAATGAAAAACTGTTTTTT. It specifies CASSEGFATNEKLFF.